This TCR beta chain emerged from a study of blood T cell repertoires in COVID-19 (TCRdb year 2020). Turning to the overall study: The collaborator samples originated in the United States, Italy and Spain and spanned the acute and convalescent phases of COVID-19. Deeply sampled blood TCRbeta repertoires from subjects exposed to, actively infected with, or recovered from COVID-19 were included in the dataset. The material from the prospective study consisted of cDNA or gDNA derived from T cells, B-cell-depleted T cells, or PBMCs. Where available, HLA class I and class II types were obtained from metadata supplied by the sample provider rather than from assay-based typing. A de-identified subject ID, COVID-19 status, age in years and sex were almost always included in the sample metadata. The repertoires were made available in a free public database intended to serve as a resource for research on the immune response to SARS-CoV-2. The samples were drawn from the first 160 participants of the ongoing ImmuneRACE study and from 950 to 1,500 subjects provided by 6 global collaborators.

TCRbeta CDR3 regions were amplified from genomic DNA by means of the immunoSEQ Assay, a bias-controlled multiplex PCR. Processing in the source paper ran as follows. Within the assay, amplification of reference gene primers was used to estimate how many nucleated cells each sample contained. Sequence reads were collapsed and filtered to measure the absolute abundance of every unique TCRbeta CDR3 rearrangement. For each sample, productive Simpson clonality was calculated as the square root of Simpson's diversity index over productive rearrangements. In TCRdb, the immuneACCESS table is reduced to in-frame sequences with V and J assigned. These tables do not hold every clone; where another copy was compared, an unresolved V gene accounts for under half, and the others remain unexplained. V, J and clone size are those of that table, while D and trimming were read from the DNA. Recorded for this sample are tens of thousands of clones; approximately 90% of them occurred a single time. The leading ten clones occupy 3% to 3.5% of the sample.

Collaborating institutions collected whole blood in K2EDTA tubes following their own protocols. For TCRbeta analysis, collaborator samples were shipped as frozen whole blood, as isolated PBMCs, or as DNA extracted from either sample type. On this clone: Its antigen remains unidentified. No qualities accompany the bases; no much larger clone lies one base away.

CDR1 and CDR2 were assigned from the germline V gene as SGHTS and YDEGEE. After removal of 4 bases from V and 3 bases from J, the junction retains 7 bases not matched to a gene. Spanning cysteine to phenylalanine, the CDR3 consists of 14 amino acids. Solely the CDR3 DNA is kept, with 42 bases framed from the first base. Overall results and qualifications from the work: Clinical and demographic metadata were provided uncurated, with the amount varying by source and participant.

The chain uses TRBV5-8 and TRBJ2-7, with 7 bases aligning to TRBD1. The receptor was derived from a man aged 45-65 years with acute or convalescent COVID-19. The sample taken for sequencing was peripheral blood. The DNA is TGTGCCAGCAGCACAACAGGGGAGATCTACGAGCAGTACTTC. It translates to CASSTTGEIYEQYF.